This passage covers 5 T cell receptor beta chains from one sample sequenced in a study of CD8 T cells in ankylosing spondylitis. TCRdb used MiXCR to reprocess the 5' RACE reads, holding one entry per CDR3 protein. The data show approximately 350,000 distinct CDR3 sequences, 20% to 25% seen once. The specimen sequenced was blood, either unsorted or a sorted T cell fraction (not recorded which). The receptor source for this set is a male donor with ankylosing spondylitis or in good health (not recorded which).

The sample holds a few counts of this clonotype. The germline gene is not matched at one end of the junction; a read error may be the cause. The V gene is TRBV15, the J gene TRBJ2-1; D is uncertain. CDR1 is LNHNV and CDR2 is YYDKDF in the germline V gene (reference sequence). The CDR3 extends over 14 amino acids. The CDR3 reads CATSRDLVQNGQFF. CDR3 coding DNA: TGTGCCACCAGCAGAGATCTTGTCCAAAATGGGCAGTTCTTC.

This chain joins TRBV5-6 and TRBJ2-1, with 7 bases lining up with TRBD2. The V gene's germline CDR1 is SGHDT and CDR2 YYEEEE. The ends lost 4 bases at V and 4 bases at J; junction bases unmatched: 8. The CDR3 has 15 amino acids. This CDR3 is CASSRRLAGYNEQFF. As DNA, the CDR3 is TGTGCCAGCAGCCGTCGACTAGCTGGGTACAATGAGCAGTTCTTC. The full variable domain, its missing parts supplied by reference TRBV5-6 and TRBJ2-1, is DAGVTQSPTHLIKTRGQQVTLRCSPKSGHDTVSWYQQALGQGPQFIFQYYEEEERQRGNFPDRFSGHQFPNYSSELNVNALLLGDSALYLCASSRRLAGYNEQFFGPGTRLTVL.

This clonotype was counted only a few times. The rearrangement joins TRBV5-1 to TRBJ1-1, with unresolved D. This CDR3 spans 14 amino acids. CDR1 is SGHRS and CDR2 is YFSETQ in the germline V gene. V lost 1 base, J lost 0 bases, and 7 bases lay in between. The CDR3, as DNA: TGCGCCAGCAGCTTGAGACGGATGAACACTGAAGCTTTCTTT. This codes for CASSLRRMNTEAFF.

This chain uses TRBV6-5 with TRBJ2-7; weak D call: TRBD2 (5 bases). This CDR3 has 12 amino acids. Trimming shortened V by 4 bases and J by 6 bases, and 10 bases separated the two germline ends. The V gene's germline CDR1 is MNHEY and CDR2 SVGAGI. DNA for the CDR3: TGTGCCAGCAGTTTACCCAGCGGCGAGCAGTACTTC. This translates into CASSLPSGEQYF.

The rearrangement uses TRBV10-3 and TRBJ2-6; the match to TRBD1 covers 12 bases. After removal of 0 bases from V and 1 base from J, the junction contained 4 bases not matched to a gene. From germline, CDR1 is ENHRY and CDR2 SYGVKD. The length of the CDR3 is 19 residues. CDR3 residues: CAISESGGQGASGANVLTF. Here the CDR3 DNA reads TGTGCCATCAGTGAGTCTGGGGGACAGGGGGCTTCTGGGGCCAACGTCCTGACTTTC.